This entry lists 25 T cell receptor beta chains sequenced from one sample in a study of blood T cell repertoires in COVID-19. Using immunoSEQ multiplex PCR, the repertoire was profiled, and TCRdb retains in-frame clones only, with some absent. The sample consists of approximately 200,000 clones, 86% of them appearing once. The material sequenced was peripheral blood. These TCRs come from a man aged 50 or older with acute or convalescent COVID-19.

The V gene is TRBV5-1, the J gene TRBJ1-1, with a tentative D call TRBD1 (5 bases). This CDR3 is 15 amino acids long. Trimming removed 5 bases at V and 1 base at J, with 15 bases between. Germline V gene data show CDR1 as SGHRS and CDR2 as YFSETQ. The CDR3 sequence: CASSEQDIPNTEAFF. As DNA, the CDR3 is TGCGCCAGCAGTGAACAGGACATACCGAACACTGAAGCTTTCTTT.

This clone is a singleton in its sample. J is TRBJ2-1 and V is TRBV6-1; 7 nucleotides agree with TRBD1. Trimming removed 4 bases from V and 9 bases from J; junction bases left unmatched: 18. The V gene's germline CDR1 is MNHNS and CDR2 SASEGT. This CDR3 contains 17 residues. This CDR3 is CASSVGTGALRGVEQFF. In DNA, the CDR3 is TGTGCCAGCAGTGTTGGTACAGGGGCCCTACGGGGTGTTGAGCAGTTCTTC.

With regard to this clone: This specimen includes other DNA sequences encoding the same CDR3. The chain links TRBV2 to TRBJ1-1, with D perhaps matching TRBD1 (6 bases). The germline V gene has CDR1 SNHLY and CDR2 FYNNEI. Trimming removed 6 bases at V and 4 bases at J, with 9 bases between. The CDR3 runs 12 residues. CDR3 bases: TGTGCCAGCAGAAGAGGGGGCACTGAAGCTTTCTTT. Residues: CASRRGGTEAFF.

This chain links TRBV25-1 with TRBJ1-2, with D perhaps matching TRBD1 (5 bases). Germline V CDR1 and CDR2: MGHDK, SYGVNS. The V end lost 4 bases, the J end lost 4 bases, and 16 bases lay between the germline ends. This CDR3 is built from 15 residues. The CDR3 DNA sequence: TGTGCCAGCAGTGGTGACGGGGGTCCCCTCTATGGCTACACCTTC. This encodes CASSGDGGPLYGYTF.

The genes are TRBV27 and TRBJ1-1; weak D call: TRBD1 (6 bases). V lost 4 bases and J 4 bases, leaving 10 bases between the germline ends. Germline CDR1 reads MNHEY; CDR2 reads SMNVEV (reference sequence). The CDR3 totals 13 residues. The DNA of the CDR3 is TGTGCCAGCAGTTCACAGGGATTCACTGAAGCTTTCTTT. This encodes CASSSQGFTEAFF.

The chain combines TRBV30 with TRBJ2-3; D is uncertain. This CDR3 contains 14 residues. Trimming cost V 4 bases and J 5 bases, with 16 bases left between them. CDR1 and CDR2 (germline): GTSNPN, SVGIG (reference sequence). The CDR3 DNA is TGTGCCTGGATGAGGAGTTTCTCGGGAGATACGCAGTATTTT. It encodes CAWMRSFSGDTQYF. Together with reference TRBV30 and TRBJ2-3, the CDR3 gives the full variable domain: SQTIHQWPATLVQPVGSPLSLECTVEGTSNPNLYWYRQAAGRGLQLLFYSVGIGQISSEVPQNLSASRPQDRQFILSSKKLLLSDSGFYLCAWMRSFSGDTQYFGPGTRLTVL.

The V call is TRBV5-5, the J call TRBJ1-4; a weak D match, TRBD1 (5 bases). V was clipped by 5 bases and J by 3 bases, with 14 bases between them. From germline, CDR1 is SGHKS and CDR2 YYEKEE (reference sequence). The CDR3 sequence is 15 residues long. Written as DNA, the CDR3 is TGTGCCAGCAGGACGGACCCGGGGGCTAATGAAAAACTGTTTTTT. Residues: CASRTDPGANEKLFF.

This clone was observed once. The CDR3 here is CASSPSTVDSGNTIYF. DNA of the CDR3: TGTGCCAGCTCACCAAGCACGGTCGACTCTGGAAACACCATATATTTT. The V gene is TRBV18, the J gene TRBJ1-3; no definite D call. Trimming took off 2 bases at V and 0 bases at J, with 11 bases between the two ends. The CDR3 length is 16 residues. Germline CDR1 is KGHSH and CDR2 is LQKENI.

J is TRBJ1-1 and V is TRBV12-5, with D possibly being TRBD1 (5 bases). There are 12 residues in the CDR3. Germline CDR1 is LGHNT and CDR2 is FRNRAP. V lost 7 bases, J lost 10 bases, and 16 bases lay in between. CDR3 sequence (DNA): TGTGCTAGTGCCGGGCAGGGATGGGCAGCTTTCTTT. Its protein is CASAGQGWAAFF.

The CDR3 region is CASSLVSYRAPYEQYF. Written as DNA, the CDR3 is TGTGCCAGCAGCTTAGTATCGTACAGGGCGCCGTACGAGCAGTACTTC. V is TRBV7-9 and J is TRBJ2-7; tentative D call: TRBD1 (6 bases). V was clipped by 1 base and J by 4 bases, with 17 bases between them. Germline-derived CDR1 and CDR2 are SEHNR and FQNEAQ (reference sequence). This CDR3 is 16 amino acids long.

This clone has a handful of counts. The chain joins TRBV4-1 to TRBJ2-1; 9 positions match TRBD1. The CDR3 consists of 15 residues. Germline lookup yields CDR1 MGHRA and CDR2 YSYEKL. J gave up 8 bases and V 4 bases, and 9 bases lay outside the gene matches. The CDR3 region is CASSLSGTGLYEQFF. The CDR3 DNA is TGCGCCAGCAGCCTGTCCGGGACAGGGTTGTATGAGCAGTTCTTC.

V gene TRBV30 combines with J gene TRBJ1-3; 7 bases map to TRBD1. The CDR3 is 15 amino acids. The germline gives CDR1 GTSNPN, CDR2 SVGIG (reference sequence). V shed 4 bases, J shed 0 bases, and the junction held 6 bases outside the gene matches. The CDR3 DNA reads TGTGCCTGGAAAAGGGGGCAGAGCTCTGGAAACACCATATATTTT. Protein: CAWKRGQSSGNTIYF.

This chain links TRBV5-1 with TRBJ1-4, with D possibly TRBD1 on 6 matching bases. V was cut by 4 bases and J by 0 bases, with 22 bases left in between. Germline values: CDR1 SGHRS, CDR2 YFSETQ. This CDR3 has 19 amino acids. The CDR3 nucleotides read TGCGCCAGCAGCCCAGGGGACGGCCCGGGTCACGCAACTAATGAAAAACTGTTTTTT. It is translated as CASSPGDGPGHATNEKLFF.

The chain joins TRBV11-3 to TRBJ2-2; possibly TRBD2 for D (5 bases). The germline V and J ends were trimmed by 2 bases and 2 bases, with 6 bases remaining between them. Germline V gives CDR1 SGHNT, CDR2 YENEEA. The CDR3 runs 14 residues. The CDR3 nucleotides are TGTGCCAGCAGCTTACGGGGAAACACCGGGGAGCTGTTTTTT. Translated: CASSLRGNTGELFF.

Comment on this clone: Other DNA sequences within the sample encode an identical CDR3. The V call is TRBV20-1, the J call TRBJ1-2; tentatively, D is TRBD1 (5 bases). Per germline, CDR1 DFQATT and CDR2 SNEGSKA (reference sequence). Trimming left V 5 bases short and J 4 bases short, with 8 bases between. The CDR3 length is 11 residues. The CDR3 DNA reads TGCAGTGCTTGGGGGGGCTATGGCTACACCTTC. Translation gives CSAWGGYGYTF.

The chain is built from TRBV6-1 and TRBJ1-1; TRBD1 is a possible D gene (5 bases). V was trimmed by 2 bases and J by 5 bases, leaving 12 bases between them. The CDR3 is made up of 14 amino acids. Germline V gives CDR1 MNHNS, CDR2 SASEGT. This CDR3 reads CASSEQGAPTEAFF. In DNA form, the CDR3 reads TGTGCCAGCAGTGAACAAGGGGCGCCTACTGAAGCTTTCTTT.

The genes are TRBV7-9 and TRBJ1-3; TRBD1 matches at 8 bases. Per the germline V gene, CDR1 is SEHNR and CDR2 is FQNEAQ (reference sequence). This CDR3 has 17 residues. V lost 3 bases and J lost 3; bases outside the gene matches: 10. The CDR3 reads CASSLRGQGFYGNTIYF. In DNA form, the CDR3 reads TGTGCCAGCAGCTTGCGCGGACAGGGTTTTTATGGAAACACCATATATTTT. Combining the CDR3 with reference TRBV7-9 and TRBJ1-3 gives the whole variable domain DTGVSQNPRHKITKRGQNVTFRCDPISEHNRLYWYRQTLGQGPEFLTYFQNEAQLEKSRLLSDRFSAERPKGSFSTLEIQRTEQGDSAMYLCASSLRGQGFYGNTIYFGEGSWLTVV.

The V call is TRBV13, the J call TRBJ2-7, with TRBD1 as a possible D gene (8 bases). With 6 bases removed from V and 9 bases from J, the gap between germline ends came to 24 bases. The CDR3 spans 15 residues. From germline, CDR1 is PRHDT and CDR2 FYEKMQ (reference sequence). CDR3 loop: CASREGGTGSYVQYF. CDR3 bases: TGTGCCAGCAGGGAGGGGGGGACAGGATCTTATGTGCAGTACTTC.

The chain is built from TRBV18 and TRBJ1-5, with TRBD1 as a possible D gene (5 bases). The V gene's germline CDR1 is KGHSH and CDR2 LQKENI. V was cut by 5 bases and J by 4 bases, with 15 bases left in between. The CDR3 has 15 residues. This chain's CDR3 is CASSVGPGGNQPQHF. The DNA for the CDR3 is TGTGCCAGCTCAGTGGGCCCTGGGGGGAATCAGCCCCAGCATTTT. Supplemented by reference TRBV18 and TRBJ1-5, the full variable domain reads NAGVMQNPRHLVRRRGQEARLRCSPMKGHSHVYWYRQLPEEGLKFMVYLQKENIIDESGMPKERFSAEFPKEGPSILRIQQVVRGDSAAYFCASSVGPGGNQPQHFGDGTRLSIL.

J is TRBJ1-5 and V is TRBV5-6; a weak D match, TRBD1 (5 bases). Per germline, CDR1 SGHDT and CDR2 YYEEEE. The V end was cut by 4 bases, the J end by 5 bases, with 7 bases between. The length of the CDR3 is 12 residues. This chain's CDR3 is CASSTRDQPQHF. For the CDR3, the DNA is TGTGCCAGCAGCACCAGGGATCAGCCCCAGCATTTT. The variable domain in full, with the rest retrieved from reference TRBV5-6 and TRBJ1-5, is DAGVTQSPTHLIKTRGQQVTLRCSPKSGHDTVSWYQQALGQGPQFIFQYYEEEERQRGNFPDRFSGHQFPNYSSELNVNALLLGDSALYLCASSTRDQPQHFGDGTRLSIL.

This chain connects TRBV7-8 to TRBJ1-2; maybe TRBD1 (6 bases). The V gene lost 7 bases and the J gene lost 8 bases, with 17 bases spanning the gap. The CDR3 runs 13 residues. CDR1 SGHVS and CDR2 FQNEAQ come from the germline V gene. CDR3 nucleotide sequence: TGTGCCAGCACCCCGGACAGACGCTGGGGCTACACCTTC. Residues: CASTPDRRWGYTF.

The chain is built from TRBV19 and TRBJ1-2, with D tentatively TRBD1 (5 bases). The CDR3 length is 13 residues. V was shortened by 2 bases and J by 7 bases, with 11 bases between the two germline ends. Germline CDR1 is LNHDA and CDR2 is SQIVND (reference sequence). CDR3 sequence: CASSIRQGGGYTF. CDR3 coding DNA: TGTGCCAGTAGTATACGGCAGGGTGGTGGCTACACCTTC.

The V call is TRBV15, the J call TRBJ1-1; D may be TRBD1 (5 bases). The CDR3 length is 13 residues. Trimming removed 0 bases at V and 5 bases at J, with 7 bases between. Germline CDR1 and CDR2: LNHNV and YYDKDF (reference sequence). The CDR3 protein is CATSRDPGTEAFF. The CDR3 DNA follows: TGTGCCACCAGCAGAGATCCAGGGACTGAAGCTTTCTTT.

The V call is TRBV18, the J call TRBJ1-1; no clear D gene. The CDR3 totals 14 residues. Trimming shortened V by 2 bases and J by 10 bases, and 17 bases separated the two germline ends. Germline CDR1 KGHSH, CDR2 LQKENI. CDR3 sequence: CASSPTNEGLGAFF. CDR3 coding DNA: TGTGCCAGCTCACCAACGAATGAGGGTCTCGGAGCTTTCTTT.

Of note for this clone: Other DNA sequences from this sample encode an identical CDR3 as well. The rearrangement uses TRBV10-1 and TRBJ2-7; D not certain. The CDR3 runs to 11 residues. Trimming pared 4 bases from V and 3 bases from J, leaving 4 bases between. Germline lookup yields CDR1 WNHNN and CDR2 SYGVQD (reference sequence). The CDR3 here is CASSAGYEQYF. DNA of the CDR3: TGCGCCAGCAGTGCCGGCTACGAGCAGTACTTC.